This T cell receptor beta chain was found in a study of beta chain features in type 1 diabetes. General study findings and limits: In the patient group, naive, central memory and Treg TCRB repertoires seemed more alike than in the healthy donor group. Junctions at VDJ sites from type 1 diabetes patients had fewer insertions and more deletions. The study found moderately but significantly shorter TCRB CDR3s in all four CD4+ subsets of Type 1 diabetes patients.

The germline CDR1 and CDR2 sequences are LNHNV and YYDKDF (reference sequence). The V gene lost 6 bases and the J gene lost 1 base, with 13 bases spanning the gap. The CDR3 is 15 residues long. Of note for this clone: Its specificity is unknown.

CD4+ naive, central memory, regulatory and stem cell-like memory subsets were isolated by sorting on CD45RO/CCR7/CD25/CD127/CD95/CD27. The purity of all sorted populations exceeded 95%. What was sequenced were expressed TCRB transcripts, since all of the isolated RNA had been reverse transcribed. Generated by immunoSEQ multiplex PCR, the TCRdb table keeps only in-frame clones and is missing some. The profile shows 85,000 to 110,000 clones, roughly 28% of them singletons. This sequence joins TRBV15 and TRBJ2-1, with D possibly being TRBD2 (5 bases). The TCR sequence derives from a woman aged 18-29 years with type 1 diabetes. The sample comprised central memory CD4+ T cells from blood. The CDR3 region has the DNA TGTGCCACCAGAAAAGGAAGCGGATCCTACAATGAGCAGTTCTTC. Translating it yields CATRKGSGSYNEQFF.